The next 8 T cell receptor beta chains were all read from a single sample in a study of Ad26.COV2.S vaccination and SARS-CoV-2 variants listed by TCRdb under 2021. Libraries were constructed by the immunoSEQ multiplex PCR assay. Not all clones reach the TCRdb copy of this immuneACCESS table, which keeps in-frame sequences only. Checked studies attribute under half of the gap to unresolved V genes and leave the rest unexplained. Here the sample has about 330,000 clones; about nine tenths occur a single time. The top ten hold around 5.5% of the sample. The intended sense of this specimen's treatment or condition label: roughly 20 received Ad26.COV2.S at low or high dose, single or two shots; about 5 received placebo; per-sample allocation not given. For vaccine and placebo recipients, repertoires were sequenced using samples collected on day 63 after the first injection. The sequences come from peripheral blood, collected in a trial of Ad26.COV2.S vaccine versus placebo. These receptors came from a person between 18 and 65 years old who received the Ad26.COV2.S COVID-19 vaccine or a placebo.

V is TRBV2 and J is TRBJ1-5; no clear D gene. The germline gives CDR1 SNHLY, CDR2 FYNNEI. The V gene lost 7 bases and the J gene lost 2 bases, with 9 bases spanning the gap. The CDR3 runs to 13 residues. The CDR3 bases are TGTGCCAGCAAACCTAGGGGCAATCAGCCCCAGCATTTT. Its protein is CASKPRGNQPQHF.

This chain's CDR3 is CASGDSSWSTTEAFF. DNA for the CDR3: TGTGCCAGCGGCGATTCATCTTGGAGCACCACTGAAGCTTTCTTT. This chain connects TRBV9 to TRBJ1-1; D remains ambiguous. This CDR3 has 15 amino acids. V was pared by 7 bases and J by 4 bases, with 20 bases between. In germline, CDR1 is SGDLS, CDR2 YYNGEE.

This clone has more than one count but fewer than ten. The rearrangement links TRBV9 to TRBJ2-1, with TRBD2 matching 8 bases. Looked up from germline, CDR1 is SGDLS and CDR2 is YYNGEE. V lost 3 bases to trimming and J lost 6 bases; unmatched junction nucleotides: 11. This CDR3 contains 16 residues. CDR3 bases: TGTGCCAGCAGCGAAGCCCCCGGGGGGGGTGCCAATGAGCAGTTCTTC. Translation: CASSEAPGGGANEQFF. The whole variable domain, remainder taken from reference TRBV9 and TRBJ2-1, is DSGVTQTPKHLITATGQRVTLRCSPRSGDLSVYWYQQSLDQGLQFLIQYYNGEERAKGNILERFSAQQFPDLHSELNLSSLELGDSALYFCASSEAPGGGANEQFFGPGTRLTVL.

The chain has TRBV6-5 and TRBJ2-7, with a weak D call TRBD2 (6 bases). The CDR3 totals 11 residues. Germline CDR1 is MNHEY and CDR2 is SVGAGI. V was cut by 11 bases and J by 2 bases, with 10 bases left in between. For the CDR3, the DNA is TGTGCCGCCGCGGGGACCTACGAGCAGTACTTC. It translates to CAAAGTYEQYF.

The CDR3 is CASSVIRVSGNTIYF. Here the CDR3 DNA reads TGTGCCAGCAGCGTTATACGGGTCTCTGGAAACACCATATATTTT. The V gene is TRBV9, the J gene TRBJ1-3; the D is unclear. Germline-derived CDR1 and CDR2 are SGDLS and YYNGEE. The CDR3 sequence is 15 residues long. V dropped 2 bases and J dropped 0 bases, with 9 bases sitting between them.

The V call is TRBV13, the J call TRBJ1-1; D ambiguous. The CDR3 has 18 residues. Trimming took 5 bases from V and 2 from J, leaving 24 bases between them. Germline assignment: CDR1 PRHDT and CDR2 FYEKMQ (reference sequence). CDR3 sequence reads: CASSPTGGPIPRNTEAFF. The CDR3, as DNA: TGTGCCAGCAGCCCCACCGGAGGTCCGATCCCCCGAAACACTGAAGCTTTCTTT.

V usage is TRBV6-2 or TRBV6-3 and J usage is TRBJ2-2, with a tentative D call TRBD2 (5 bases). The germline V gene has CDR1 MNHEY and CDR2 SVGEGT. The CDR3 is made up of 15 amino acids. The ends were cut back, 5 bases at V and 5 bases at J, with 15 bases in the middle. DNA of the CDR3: TGTGCCAGCAGTCGACCTAGGGAGATGACCGGGGAGCTGTTTTTT. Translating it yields CASSRPREMTGELFF.

The CDR3 loop is CAISDPGDSGNTIYF. The CDR3 DNA is TGTGCCATCAGTGACCCCGGGGACTCTGGAAACACCATATATTTT. The genes are TRBV10-3 and TRBJ1-3; no clear D gene. The germline V gene encodes CDR1 ENHRY and CDR2 SYGVKD. This CDR3 comprises 15 residues. V was clipped by 3 bases and J by 0 bases, with 9 bases between them.